Below, one TCR beta chain is given with its context. The entry originates in a study of control samples from healthy donors and cancer patients. After removal of 2 bases from V and 6 bases from J, the junction contained 4 bases not matched to a gene. CDR1 is MNHEY, CDR2 SVGEGT, per germline. This CDR3 region has 15 residues. Libraries were prepared by immunoSEQ multiplex PCR; TCRdb keeps only in-frame clonotypes and omits some of them. The sample includes about 120,000 clones, around 92% of them seen just once. Sequencing was done on a sample of blood. The chain joins TRBV6-2 or TRBV6-3 to TRBJ2-5, with 12 bases fitting TRBD1. The receptor was isolated from a man over 45 in good health. The CDR3 DNA reads TGTGCCAGCAGTTACGGGACAGGGGGCACCAAGACCCAGTACTTC. Translated: CASSYGTGGTKTQYF.